Below, 17 T cell receptor beta chains from the same sample are listed, as sequenced in a study of T-cell reconstitution after alpha-beta-depleted transplantation in children. Unique molecular identifiers were used in preparing the TCRbeta library. TCRdb recomputed calls from the PCR reads with MiXCR, one row per CDR3 protein. This table has 400,000 to 550,000 distinct CDR3 sequences, roughly a tenth appearing once. Sample: PBMCs, taken before TCRalphabeta/CD19-depleted stem cell transplant. The receptors derive from a child aged 2 to 15 with inherited bone marrow failure, due to receive a stem cell transplant.

The sample holds a few counts of this clonotype. This chain joins TRBV11-2 and TRBJ2-7; the D gene is possibly TRBD1 (5 bases). Germline V gene sequence: CDR1 SGHAT, CDR2 FQNNGV. Trimming left V 6 bases short and J 3 bases short, with 18 bases between. This CDR3 comprises 15 residues. CDR3 region: CASSSRGRQGYEQYF. Written as DNA, the CDR3 is TGTGCCAGCAGTTCCAGAGGACGCCAGGGCTACGAGCAGTACTTC.

This clonotype was seen only a few times. V and J are TRBV3-1 and TRBJ2-7; no definite D call. The CDR3 has 16 amino acids. Trimming removed 0 bases at V and 1 base at J, with 13 bases between. Germline lookup yields CDR1 LGHDT and CDR2 YNNKEL (reference sequence). For the CDR3, the DNA is TGTGCCAGCAGCCAAGACCCCGTCGGGCCTTCCTACGAGCAGTACTTC. This codes for CASSQDPVGPSYEQYF.

This clonotype was counted between two and nine times. The rearrangement uses TRBV29-1 and TRBJ2-7; 8 bases map to TRBD2. The CDR3 loop spans 14 amino acids. V was pared by 6 bases and J by 3 bases, with 10 bases of the junction left unmatched. Germline lookup yields CDR1 SQVTM and CDR2 ANQGSEA. The CDR3 DNA reads TGCAGCGTCGGGGGGGAGAGGGGAAGCTACGAGCAGTACTTC. Its protein product is CSVGGERGSYEQYF.

In its sample, this clonotype was seen many times. The chain links TRBV27 to TRBJ1-2, with 9 bases aligning to TRBD1. Unmatched junction bases numbered 6, after V lost 3 bases and J lost 7 bases. Germline-derived CDR1 and CDR2 are MNHEY and SMNVEV (reference sequence). This CDR3 is 14 amino acids long. The CDR3 region is CASSFYGQGIGYTF. The CDR3 bases are TGTGCCAGCAGTTTCTATGGACAGGGGATTGGCTACACCTTC.

This sequence joins TRBV12-3 or TRBV12-4 and TRBJ2-2, with 11 nucleotides matching TRBD2. With V trimmed by 5 bases and J by 4 bases, 3 bases remained unmatched. The CDR3 totals 15 residues. The CDR3 nucleotides are TGTGCCAGCAGTAAACTAGCGGGGGCCACCGGGGAGCTGTTTTTT. It is translated as CASSKLAGATGELFF.

This clonotype appeared many times. This chain connects TRBV7-9 to TRBJ2-3; D uncertain. Germline CDR1 and CDR2: SEHNR and FQNEAQ (reference sequence). The CDR3 is 16 residues long. The V end lost 3 bases, the J end lost 4 bases, and 17 bases lay between the germline ends. The CDR3 protein is CASSFDLDPSPDTQYF. CDR3 coding DNA: TGTGCCAGCAGCTTTGATCTAGACCCGTCTCCAGATACGCAGTATTTT. Looking up the rest from reference TRBV7-9 and TRBJ2-3 gives the full variable domain: DTGVSQNPRHKITKRGQNVTFRCDPISEHNRLYWYRQTLGQGPEFLTYFQNEAQLEKSRLLSDRFSAERPKGSFSTLEIQRTEQGDSAMYLCASSFDLDPSPDTQYFGPGTRLTVL.

Many counts were recorded for this clonotype. This chain links TRBV12-3 or TRBV12-4 with TRBJ2-2; D is unclear. The V and J ends lost 4 bases and 6 bases respectively, with 12 bases between them. This CDR3 comprises 14 residues. The CDR3 loop reads CASSSGRFAGELFF. Here the CDR3 DNA reads TGTGCCAGCAGTTCGGGCAGGTTCGCCGGGGAGCTGTTTTTT.

This clonotype was picked up many times. The rearrangement joins TRBV6-1 to TRBJ2-5; D perhaps matches TRBD2 (5 bases). The CDR3 is 13 amino acids. The V end lost 5 bases, the J end lost 3 bases, and 10 bases lay between the germline ends. Germline V gene data show CDR1 as MNHNS and CDR2 as SASEGT. Here the CDR3 reads CASSQLEKETQYF. The DNA for the CDR3 is TGTGCCAGCAGTCAACTAGAAAAAGAGACCCAGTACTTC.

In the case of this clonotype: Its ends do not fully match the called genes, so a read error is possible. The CDR3 is CASSHSHGQETQYF. The CDR3 DNA sequence: TGTGCCAGCAGTCACTCGCATGGACAAGAGACCCAGTACTTC. The chain has TRBV6-5 and TRBJ2-5, with D unclear. The CDR3 loop spans 14 amino acids. From germline, CDR1 is MNHEY and CDR2 SVGAGI.

This clonotype was seen many times. This chain uses TRBV28 with TRBJ2-4; perhaps TRBD2 as D (5 bases). Trimming removed 6 bases from V and 0 bases from J, with 9 bases in between. The V gene's germline CDR1 is MDHEN and CDR2 SYDVKM. This CDR3 is 14 amino acids long. The CDR3 nucleotides read TGTGCCAGCAGCCCCGGGGTAGCCAAAAACATTCAGTACTTC. Residues: CASSPGVAKNIQYF.

The table lists this clonotype with many counts. The chain is built from TRBV3-1 and TRBJ2-7; the D gene is possibly TRBD1 (6 bases). The CDR3 is made up of 15 amino acids. V lost 1 base and J 1 base, leaving 11 bases between the germline ends. CDR1 and CDR2 from the germline V gene are LGHDT and YNNKEL (reference sequence). In DNA, the CDR3 is TGTGCCAGCAGCCAAGTCGACAGGCTTTCCTACGAGCAGTACTTC. This gives the protein CASSQVDRLSYEQYF.

This clonotype appeared many times. The V call is TRBV5-1, the J call TRBJ1-4; no definite D call. The length of the CDR3 is 15 residues. Germline V lookup: CDR1 SGHRS, CDR2 YFSETQ. Trimming stripped 0 bases from V and 6 bases from J, with 12 bases between. The DNA for the CDR3 is TGCGCCAGCAGCTTGGGGCCGGGTCCAGATGAAAAACTGTTTTTT. Its translation: CASSLGPGPDEKLFF.

This clonotype has only a few counts. The CDR3, as DNA: TGCAGTGTAGCGCAGACTAGCAGCATCCACAATGAGCAGTTCTTC. Translated: CSVAQTSSIHNEQFF. This chain joins TRBV20-1 and TRBJ2-1; TRBD2 agrees at 7 bases. In germline, CDR1 is DFQATT, CDR2 SNEGSKA (reference sequence). Trimming at V came to 7 bases and at J to 5 bases, leaving 14 bases not matched to a gene. This CDR3 region has 15 residues.

This clonotype was seen at least ten times. J is TRBJ2-5 and V is TRBV7-2; 12 bases align to TRBD2. J was trimmed by 3 bases and V by 0 bases; bases with no gene match: 8. Germline V gives CDR1 SGHTA, CDR2 FQGNSA. The CDR3 runs 18 residues. The DNA of the CDR3 is TGTGCCAGCAGCTTAGCGACTAGCGGGAGTCTCCTGGAAGAGACCCAGTACTTC. Its protein product is CASSLATSGSLLEETQYF.

This clonotype showed up many times. The chain recombines TRBV12-3 or TRBV12-4 with TRBJ2-5, with D possibly TRBD2 on 6 matching bases. The length of the CDR3 is 13 residues. V was shortened by 6 bases and J by 1 base, with 9 bases between the two germline ends. The CDR3 spells CASSPTSQETQYF. The CDR3 DNA follows: TGTGCCAGCAGCCCGACTAGCCAAGAGACCCAGTACTTC.

A few counts support this clonotype. The V and J genes are TRBV4-3 and TRBJ2-1, with 7 bases matching TRBD2. V lost 0 bases, J lost 8 bases, and 10 bases stayed unmatched. CDR3 length: 16 residues. From germline, CDR1 is LGHNA and CDR2 YSLEER. CDR3 sequence reads: CASSQDAQRERYEQFF. The CDR3 coding sequence is TGCGCCAGCAGCCAAGATGCCCAGCGGGAACGGTATGAGCAGTTCTTC.

In this sample, this clonotype turned up many times. The genes are TRBV20-1 and TRBJ2-3, with TRBD2 identical over 14 bases. Germline CDR1 DFQATT, CDR2 SNEGSKA (reference sequence). This CDR3 is 16 amino acids long. V lost 6 bases to trimming and J lost 1 base; unmatched junction nucleotides: 6. CDR3 DNA: TGCAGTGCCGGACTAGCGGGAGGCCGGGGCACAGATACGCAGTATTTT. Its protein product is CSAGLAGGRGTDTQYF.